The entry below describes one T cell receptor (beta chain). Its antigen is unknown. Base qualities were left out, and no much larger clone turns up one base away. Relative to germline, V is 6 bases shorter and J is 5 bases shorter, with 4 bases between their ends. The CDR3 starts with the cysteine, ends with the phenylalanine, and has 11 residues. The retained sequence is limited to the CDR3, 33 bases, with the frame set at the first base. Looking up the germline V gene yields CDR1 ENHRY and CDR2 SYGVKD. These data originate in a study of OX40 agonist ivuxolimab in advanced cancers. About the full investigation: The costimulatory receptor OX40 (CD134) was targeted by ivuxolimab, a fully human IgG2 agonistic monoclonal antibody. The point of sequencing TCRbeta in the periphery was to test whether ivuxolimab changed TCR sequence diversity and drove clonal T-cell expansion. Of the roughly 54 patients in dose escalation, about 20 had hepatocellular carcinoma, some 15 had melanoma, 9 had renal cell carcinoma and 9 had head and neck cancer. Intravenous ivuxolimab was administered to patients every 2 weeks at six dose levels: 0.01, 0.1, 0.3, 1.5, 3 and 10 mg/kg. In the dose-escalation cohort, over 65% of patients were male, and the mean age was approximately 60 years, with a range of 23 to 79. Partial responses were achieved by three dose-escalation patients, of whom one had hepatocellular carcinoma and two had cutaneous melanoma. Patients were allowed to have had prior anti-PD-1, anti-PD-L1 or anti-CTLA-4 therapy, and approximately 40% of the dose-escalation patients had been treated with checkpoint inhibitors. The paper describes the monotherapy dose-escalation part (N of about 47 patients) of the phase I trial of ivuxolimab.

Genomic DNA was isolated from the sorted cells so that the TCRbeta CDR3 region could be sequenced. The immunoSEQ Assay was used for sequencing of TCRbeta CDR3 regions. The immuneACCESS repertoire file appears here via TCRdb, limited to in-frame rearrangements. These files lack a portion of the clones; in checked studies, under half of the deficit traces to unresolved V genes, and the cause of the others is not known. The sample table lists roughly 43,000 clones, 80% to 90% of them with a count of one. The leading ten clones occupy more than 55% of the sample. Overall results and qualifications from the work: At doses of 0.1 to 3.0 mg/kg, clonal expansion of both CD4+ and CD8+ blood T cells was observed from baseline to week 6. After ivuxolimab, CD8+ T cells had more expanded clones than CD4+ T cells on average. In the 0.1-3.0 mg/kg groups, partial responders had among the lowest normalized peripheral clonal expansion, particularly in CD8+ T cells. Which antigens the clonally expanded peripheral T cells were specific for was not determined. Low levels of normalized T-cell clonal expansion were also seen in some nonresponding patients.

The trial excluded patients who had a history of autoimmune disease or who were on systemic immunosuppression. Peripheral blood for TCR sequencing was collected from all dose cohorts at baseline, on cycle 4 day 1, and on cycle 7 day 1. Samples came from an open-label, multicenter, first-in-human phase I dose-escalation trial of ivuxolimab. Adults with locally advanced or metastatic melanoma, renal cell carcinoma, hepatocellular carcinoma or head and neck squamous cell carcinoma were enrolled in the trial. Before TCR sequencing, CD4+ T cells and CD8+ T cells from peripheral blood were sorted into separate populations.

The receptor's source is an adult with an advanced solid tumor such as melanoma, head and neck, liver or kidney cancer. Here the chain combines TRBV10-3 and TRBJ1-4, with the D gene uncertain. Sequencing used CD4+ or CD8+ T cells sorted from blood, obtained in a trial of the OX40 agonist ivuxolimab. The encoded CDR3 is CAIRDNEKLFF. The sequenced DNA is TGTGCCATCAGGGACAATGAAAAACTGTTTTTT.